This entry is about one T cell receptor beta chain. The assay was immunoSEQ multiplex PCR, and TCRdb's table has in-frame clones only and misses some. The table records roughly 350,000 clones, roughly 90% of them present only once. This entry comes from a study of blood T cell repertoires in COVID-19. Unmatched junction bases numbered 6, after V lost 2 bases and J lost 5 bases. The CDR3 consists of 15 residues. CDR1 is LGHDT and CDR2 is YNNKEL in the germline V gene (reference sequence). The V call is TRBV3-1 (or the pseudogene TRBV3-2), the J call TRBJ2-7, with 10 bases matching TRBD1. The sequenced sample consisted of PBMCs or T cells enriched from blood (not recorded which). This receptor was taken from a woman aged 25 to 39 who had recovered from COVID-19. CDR3 DNA sequence: TGTGCCAGCAGCCAAAGGGGGACAGGGGATAACGAGCAGTACTTC. Translation: CASSQRGTGDNEQYF.